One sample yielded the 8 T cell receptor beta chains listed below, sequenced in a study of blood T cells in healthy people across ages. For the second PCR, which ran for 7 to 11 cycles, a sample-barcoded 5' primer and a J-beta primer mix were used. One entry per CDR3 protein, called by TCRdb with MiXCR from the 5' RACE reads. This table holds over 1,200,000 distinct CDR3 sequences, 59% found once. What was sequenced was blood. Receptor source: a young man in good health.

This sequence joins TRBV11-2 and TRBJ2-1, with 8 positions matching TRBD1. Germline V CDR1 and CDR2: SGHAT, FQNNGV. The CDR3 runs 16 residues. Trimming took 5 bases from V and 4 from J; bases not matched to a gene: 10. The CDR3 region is CASSPQGQGGYNEQFF. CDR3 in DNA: TGTGCCAGCAGCCCCCAAGGACAGGGTGGGTACAATGAGCAGTTCTTC.

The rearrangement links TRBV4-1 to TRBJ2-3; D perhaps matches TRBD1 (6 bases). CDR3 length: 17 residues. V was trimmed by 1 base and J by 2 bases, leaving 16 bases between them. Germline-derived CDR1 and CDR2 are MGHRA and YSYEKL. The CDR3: CASSQGLQGHFTDTQYF. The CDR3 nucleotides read TGCGCCAGCAGCCAAGGTCTACAGGGCCATTTCACAGATACGCAGTATTTT.

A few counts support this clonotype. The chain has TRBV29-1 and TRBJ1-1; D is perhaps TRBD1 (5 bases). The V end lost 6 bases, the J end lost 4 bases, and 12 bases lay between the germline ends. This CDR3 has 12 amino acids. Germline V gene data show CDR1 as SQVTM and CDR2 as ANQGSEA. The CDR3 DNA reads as TGCAGCGTCAAGGTGGGGCTCACTGAAGCTTTCTTT. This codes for CSVKVGLTEAFF.

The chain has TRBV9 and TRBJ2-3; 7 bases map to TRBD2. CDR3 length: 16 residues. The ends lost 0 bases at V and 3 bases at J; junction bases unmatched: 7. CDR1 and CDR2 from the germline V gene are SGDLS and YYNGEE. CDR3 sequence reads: CASSVVGQRDTDTQYF. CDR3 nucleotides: TGTGCCAGCAGCGTAGTGGGCCAGCGGGATACAGATACGCAGTATTTT.

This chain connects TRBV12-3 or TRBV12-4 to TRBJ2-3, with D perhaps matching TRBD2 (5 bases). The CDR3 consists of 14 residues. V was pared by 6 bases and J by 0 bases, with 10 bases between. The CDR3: CASRLLASTDTQYF. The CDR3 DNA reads TGTGCCAGCAGGTTGCTAGCAAGCACAGATACGCAGTATTTT.

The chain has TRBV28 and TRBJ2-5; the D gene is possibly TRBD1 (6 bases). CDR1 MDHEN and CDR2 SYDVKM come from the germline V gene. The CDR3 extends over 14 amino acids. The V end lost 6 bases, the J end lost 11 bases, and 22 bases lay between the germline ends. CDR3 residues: CASRTDRNIEEQYF. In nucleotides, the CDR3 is TGTGCCAGCAGAACCGACAGGAATATTGAAGAGCAGTACTTC.

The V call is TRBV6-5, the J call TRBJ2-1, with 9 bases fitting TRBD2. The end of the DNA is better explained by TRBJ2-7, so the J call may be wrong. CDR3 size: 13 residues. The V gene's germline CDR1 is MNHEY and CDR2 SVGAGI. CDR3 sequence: CASSDGGRGEQYF. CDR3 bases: TGTGCCAGCAGTGATGGCGGGAGGGGCGAGCAGTACTTC.

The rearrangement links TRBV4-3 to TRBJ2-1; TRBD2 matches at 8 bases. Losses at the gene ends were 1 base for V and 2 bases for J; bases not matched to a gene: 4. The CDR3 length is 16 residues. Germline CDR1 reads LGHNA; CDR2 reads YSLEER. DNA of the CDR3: TGCGCCAGCAGCCAAGGCCGGGGGGGCGCCTACAATGAGCAGTTCTTC. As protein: CASSQGRGGAYNEQFF.